Following are 25 T cell receptor beta chains from one sample sequenced in a study of identical twins. One entry per CDR3 protein, called by TCRdb with MiXCR from the 5' RACE reads. The sample shows about 280,000 distinct CDR3 sequences, about 8.9% of them seen only once. This same sample was also taken into another study, of yellow fever vaccine responses in identical twins.

The sample was memory (CD45RO+) T cells sorted from blood. The source is a young woman in good health.

V gene TRBV5-1 combines with J gene TRBJ2-5; TRBD2 matches at 14 bases. The CDR3 loop spans 16 amino acids. In germline, CDR1 is SGHRS, CDR2 YFSETQ. Losses at the gene ends were 2 bases for V and 4 bases for J; bases not matched to a gene: 4. CDR3 sequence reads: CASSFRTSGGLETQYF. The CDR3 nucleotides read TGCGCCAGCAGCTTCAGGACTAGCGGGGGGTTAGAGACCCAGTACTTC. The full variable domain, rest sourced from reference TRBV5-1 and TRBJ2-5, is KAGVTQTPRYLIKTRGQQVTLSCSPISGHRSVSWYQQTPGQGLQFLFEYFSETQRNKGNFPGRFSGRQFSNSRSEMNVSTLELGDSALYLCASSFRTSGGLETQYFGPGTRLLVL.

This clonotype was seen a few times. This chain joins TRBV18 and TRBJ2-1; D is unresolved. The germline gives CDR1 KGHSH, CDR2 LQKENI. The CDR3 has 15 residues. Trimming took off 3 bases at V and 0 bases at J, with 9 bases between the two ends. CDR3 sequence: CASSPIPNSYNEQFF. The DNA of the CDR3 is TGTGCCAGCTCACCGATCCCTAACTCCTACAATGAGCAGTTCTTC.

This clonotype was seen more than once but under ten times. This chain connects TRBV7-6 to TRBJ2-4; TRBD1 matches 12 bases. The ends lost 0 bases at V and 2 bases at J; junction bases unmatched: 14. The CDR3 length is 21 residues. CDR1 is SGHVS and CDR2 is FNYEAQ in the germline V gene. DNA for the CDR3: TGTGCCAGCAGCTTAGCGGGACCGGGACAGGGGGCGCGGGGTTCCAAAAACATTCAGTACTTC. Translating it yields CASSLAGPGQGARGSKNIQYF.

V and J are TRBV7-6 and TRBJ2-1, with TRBD2 matching 16 bases. Trimming at V came to 5 bases and at J to 6 bases, leaving 7 bases not matched to a gene. The CDR3 contains 17 residues. CDR1 and CDR2 from the germline V gene are SGHVS and FNYEAQ. CDR3 in DNA: TGTGCCAGCAGCCCGGGACTAGCGGGGGGGCAAGGCAATGAGCAGTTCTTC. Protein: CASSPGLAGGQGNEQFF.

This clonotype was seen a few times. The V call is TRBV15, the J call TRBJ1-2; 9 bases align to TRBD1. The CDR3 is 14 amino acids. Unmatched junction bases numbered 2, after V lost 3 bases and J lost 3 bases. Germline loops: CDR1 LNHNV, CDR2 YYDKDF (reference sequence). The CDR3 DNA sequence: TGTGCCACCAGCAGCCGGGACAGGGACTATGGCTACACCTTC. This sequence encodes CATSSRDRDYGYTF.

There are many counts of this clonotype. The V gene is TRBV6-1, the J gene TRBJ2-3; 8 bases match TRBD2. With V trimmed by 5 bases and J by 0 bases, 4 bases remained unmatched. CDR3 length: 15 amino acids. Germline CDR1 reads MNHNS; CDR2 reads SASEGT. CDR3 in amino acids: CASSPGGGSTDTQYF. CDR3 sequence (DNA): TGTGCCAGCAGTCCGGGGGGGGGTAGCACAGATACGCAGTATTTT.

This clonotype appeared a few times. The chain links TRBV25-1 to TRBJ1-6; no firm D call. This CDR3 spans 12 amino acids. With 2 bases removed from V and 10 bases from J, the gap between germline ends came to 6 bases. Germline values: CDR1 MGHDK, CDR2 SYGVNS. The CDR3 DNA is TGTGCCAGCAGTGAAGGAACCTCACCCCTCCACTTT. Translation: CASSEGTSPLHF. The full variable domain, completed using reference TRBV25-1 and TRBJ1-6, is EADIYQTPRYLVIGTGKKITLECSQTMGHDKMYWYQQDPGMELHLIHYSYGVNSTEKGDLSSESTVSRIRTEHFPLTLESARPSHTSQYLCASSEGTSPLHFGNGTRLTVT.

Many counts were recorded for this clonotype. The chain uses TRBV5-6 and TRBJ2-5; D is undetermined. The V end was cut by 0 bases, the J end by 5 bases, with 14 bases between. Germline-derived CDR1 and CDR2 are SGHDT and YYEEEE. CDR3 length: 15 residues. DNA of the CDR3: TGTGCCAGCAGCTTGGAGGACGCAGGATGGGAGACCCAGTACTTC. The encoded protein is CASSLEDAGWETQYF. Looking up the rest from reference TRBV5-6 and TRBJ2-5 gives the full variable domain: DAGVTQSPTHLIKTRGQQVTLRCSPKSGHDTVSWYQQALGQGPQFIFQYYEEEERQRGNFPDRFSGHQFPNYSSELNVNALLLGDSALYLCASSLEDAGWETQYFGPGTRLLVL.

The chain employs TRBV10-2 and TRBJ2-1; D is possibly TRBD1 or TRBD2 (6 bases each). This CDR3 has 22 residues. V lost 7 bases and J lost 1, with 35 bases in between. Germline CDR1 reads WSHSY; CDR2 reads SAAADI. The CDR3 region has the DNA TGCGCCAGCATTAATCGACCCTTGACTAGGGGGTTGTTAACTAGTTCCTACAATGAGCAGTTCTTC. It specifies CASINRPLTRGLLTSSYNEQFF.

This sequence joins TRBV12-3 or TRBV12-4 and TRBJ1-1; D is unclear. This CDR3 has 16 amino acids. Trimming shortened V by 5 bases and J by 1 base, and 17 bases separated the two germline ends. CDR3 nucleotides: TGTGCCAGCAGTCCACTCAATCTTTCAGCGAACACTGAAGCTTTCTTT. It translates to CASSPLNLSANTEAFF.

This chain joins TRBV3-1 and TRBJ1-2, with a possible D match to TRBD1 (6 bases). Trimming shortened V by 4 bases and J by 5 bases, and 11 bases separated the two germline ends. This CDR3 has 13 residues. The germline V gene has CDR1 LGHDT and CDR2 YNNKEL (reference sequence). CDR3 loop: CASSLARGYGYTF. The CDR3 DNA reads as TGTGCCAGCAGCCTTGCCAGGGGTTATGGCTACACCTTC.

This chain connects TRBV28 to TRBJ2-3; D possibly corresponds to TRBD1 (5 bases). The CDR3 spans 15 residues. The germline CDR1 and CDR2 sequences are MDHEN and SYDVKM. Trimming removed 5 bases at V and 2 bases at J, with 14 bases between. CDR3 residues: CASSQPWGPTDTQYF. The CDR3 bases are TGTGCCAGCAGTCAGCCGTGGGGCCCCACAGATACGCAGTATTTT.

In its sample, this clonotype was seen many times. This chain uses TRBV12-3 or TRBV12-4 with TRBJ1-2; no reliable D call. This CDR3 comprises 15 residues. V lost 5 bases to trimming and J lost 3 bases, with 16 bases between them. The CDR3 DNA reads TGTGCCAGCAGTCCCAGGCGGCTTAGGGACTATGGCTACACCTTC. It yields the protein CASSPRRLRDYGYTF.

This clonotype was counted only a few times. CDR3 DNA sequence: TGTGCCAGCAGTTACTCCATTAGGACAGGGGGCTACGAGCAGTACTTC. Its protein product is CASSYSIRTGGYEQYF. This sequence joins TRBV6-5 and TRBJ2-7, with TRBD1 matching over 10 bases. The CDR3 contains 16 residues. V was clipped by 0 bases and J by 3 bases; unmatched bases: 5. CDR1 and CDR2 from the germline V gene are MNHEY and SVGAGI.

This clonotype was counted ten times or more. The chain employs TRBV4-1 and TRBJ1-5; D may be TRBD1 (5 bases). With 3 bases removed from V and 8 bases from J, the gap between germline ends came to 14 bases. CDR1 and CDR2 from the germline V gene are MGHRA and YSYEKL. The CDR3 has 14 amino acids. In DNA, the CDR3 is TGCGCCAGCAGCCAGAGGGACCTAACGGAGCCCCAGCATTTT. Translating gives CASSQRDLTEPQHF.

This clonotype was detected ten times or more. J is TRBJ1-4 and V is TRBV5-1; the D gene is possibly TRBD1 (6 bases). V was clipped by 4 bases and J by 2 bases, with 12 bases between them. The CDR3 loop spans 15 amino acids. Germline CDR1 SGHRS, CDR2 YFSETQ. The CDR3 loop reads CASSLQGFTNEKLFF. The DNA for the CDR3 is TGCGCCAGCAGCCTACAGGGTTTCACTAATGAAAAACTGTTTTTT.

This clonotype was counted many times. The chain joins TRBV7-9 to TRBJ2-3; possible D gene TRBD1, 6 bases. Trimming shortened V by 7 bases and J by 2 bases, and 13 bases separated the two germline ends. CDR1 is SEHNR and CDR2 is FQNEAQ in the germline V gene (reference sequence). The CDR3 is 14 residues long. The CDR3 DNA follows: TGTGCCAGCACCCAGGGGATTGTCACAGATACGCAGTATTTT. Translating it yields CASTQGIVTDTQYF.

The V and J genes are TRBV4-1 and TRBJ2-3; the D gene is possibly TRBD2 (5 bases). Between the trimmed V and J ends, which lost 0 bases and 2 bases, there was a span of 24 bases. This CDR3 is 20 amino acids long. Germline V gene sequence: CDR1 MGHRA, CDR2 YSYEKL. CDR3 loop: CASSQDDEGRGWAATDTQYF. As DNA, the CDR3 is TGCGCCAGCAGCCAAGATGACGAGGGTCGGGGTTGGGCAGCCACAGATACGCAGTATTTT.

The V and J genes are TRBV5-1 and TRBJ2-5, with D possibly matching TRBD2 (5 bases). Germline assignment: CDR1 SGHRS and CDR2 YFSETQ. The CDR3 runs 14 residues. Between the trimmed V and J ends, which lost 2 bases and 1 base, there was a span of 9 bases. The CDR3 is CASSFQRPQETQYF. The CDR3 DNA sequence: TGCGCCAGCAGCTTCCAGCGGCCCCAAGAGACCCAGTACTTC.

This clonotype was picked up a small number of times. The rearrangement joins TRBV3-1 to TRBJ2-7; D gene unclear. The germline V gene has CDR1 LGHDT and CDR2 YNNKEL (reference sequence). The CDR3 spans 13 residues. V lost 1 base and J 6 bases, leaving 10 bases between the germline ends. CDR3 amino acids: CASSQGLMVEQYF. CDR3 coding DNA: TGTGCCAGCAGCCAAGGGTTGATGGTCGAGCAGTACTTC.

The rearrangement joins TRBV28 to TRBJ1-1; maybe TRBD1 (6 bases). Trimming cost V 11 bases and J 1 base, with 23 bases left between them. The CDR3 has 16 amino acids. Germline values: CDR1 MDHEN, CDR2 SYDVKM. The CDR3 DNA reads TGTGCCGGCGGAGGGGGGGCGCTGGGCAGGAACACTGAAGCTTTCTTT. This sequence encodes CAGGGGALGRNTEAFF.

This clonotype showed up many times. The chain links TRBV5-1 to TRBJ2-1, with 7 positions matching TRBD2. Germline CDR1 is SGHRS and CDR2 is YFSETQ. This CDR3 has 12 residues. J lost 14 bases, V lost 4 bases, and 9 bases had no gene match. In DNA form, the CDR3 reads TGCGCCAGCAGCGTCGCGGCGGGGGATAAGTTCTTC. Translated, it gives CASSVAAGDKFF.

This clonotype appeared a few times. CDR3 loop: CASTGQGPPGELFF. In DNA form, the CDR3 reads TGTGCCTCGACGGGACAGGGGCCCCCCGGGGAGCTGTTTTTT. This chain joins TRBV10-3 and TRBJ2-2, with TRBD1 matching 10 bases. The CDR3 is 14 amino acids. Germline CDR1 and CDR2: ENHRY and SYGVKD. Trimming took 11 bases from V and 6 from J; bases not matched to a gene: 9.

This clonotype was seen a handful of times. The rearrangement joins TRBV29-1 to TRBJ2-3; 8 bases line up with TRBD2. This CDR3 spans 18 amino acids. The trim removed 6 bases at V and 0 bases at J, leaving 17 bases unmatched. CDR1 and CDR2 from the germline V gene are SQVTM and ANQGSEA. The CDR3 coding sequence is TGCAGCGTCACCCCCGGACTAGCAGTCGACTTTAGCACAGATACGCAGTATTTT. It is translated as CSVTPGLAVDFSTDTQYF.

This clonotype was detected ten times or more. This chain connects TRBV18 to TRBJ2-7; TRBD1 matches at 10 bases. Per germline, CDR1 KGHSH and CDR2 LQKENI. The CDR3 length is 14 residues. With V trimmed by 4 bases and J by 5 bases, 5 bases remained unmatched. CDR3 DNA: TGTGCCAGCTCACTCGGACAGGGGGTCCACGAGCAGTACGTC. Translated, it gives CASSLGQGVHEQYV.